The next 26 T cell receptor beta chains were all read from a single sample in a study of identical twins. TCRdb independently ran MiXCR on the 5' RACE reads; one entry per CDR3 protein. The sample carries around 530,000 distinct CDR3 sequences, roughly 15% recorded once. This sample was shared with a second study, whose subject was yellow fever vaccine responses in identical twins.

The sample was CD4+ T cells sorted from blood. The source of these receptors is a woman under 30 in good health.

This clonotype was observed a handful of times. The gene calls are TRBV10-3 and TRBJ2-3; 9 positions match TRBD2. The CDR3 length is 14 residues. Germline values: CDR1 ENHRY, CDR2 SYGVKD. V lost 10 bases, J lost 1 base, and 6 bases stayed unmatched. The CDR3 sequence is CATAAGGGTDTQYF. The CDR3, as DNA: TGTGCCACCGCAGCGGGGGGTGGCACAGATACGCAGTATTTT.

This clonotype was recorded at least ten times. The CDR3 is CASSGAGGVADTQYF. The CDR3 coding sequence is TGTGCCAGCAGTGGAGCCGGGGGAGTAGCAGATACGCAGTATTTT. V and J are TRBV11-2 and TRBJ2-3; the D gene is possibly TRBD2 (6 bases). CDR1 is SGHAT and CDR2 is FQNNGV in the germline V gene. Between the trimmed V and J ends, which lost 6 bases and 4 bases, there was a span of 17 bases. This CDR3 has 15 amino acids. Full variable domain (remainder filled in from reference TRBV11-2 and TRBJ2-3): EAGVAQSPRYKIIEKRQSVAFWCNPISGHATLYWYQQILGQGPKLLIQFQNNGVVDDSQLPKDRFSAERLKGVDSTLKIQPAKLEDSAVYLCASSGAGGVADTQYFGPGTRLTVL.

The chain carries TRBV5-8 and TRBJ2-3; a possible D gene is TRBD2 (6 bases). V gave up 9 bases and J gave up 3 bases, with 14 bases separating them. The germline V gene has CDR1 SGHTS and CDR2 YDEGEE. The CDR3 loop spans 13 amino acids. Here the CDR3 reads CATRGWATDTQYF. In DNA, the CDR3 is TGTGCCACCCGGGGGTGGGCAACAGATACGCAGTATTTT.

V usage is TRBV5-5 and J usage is TRBJ2-2, with a weak D call TRBD2 (5 bases). CDR1 is SGHKS, CDR2 YYEKEE, per germline (reference sequence). V gave up 2 bases and J gave up 1 base, with 9 bases separating them. This CDR3 region has 15 residues. The DNA of the CDR3 is TGTGCCAGCAGCTTAGCTAGCTGGAACACCGGGGAGCTGTTTTTT. Translating it yields CASSLASWNTGELFF.

This sequence joins TRBV5-4 and TRBJ2-7; 10 bases map to TRBD2. Trimming took 2 bases from V and 1 from J; bases not matched to a gene: 6. The CDR3 is made up of 16 amino acids. Germline values: CDR1 SGHNT, CDR2 YYREEE (reference sequence). CDR3: CASSLGGLAVSYEQYF. The CDR3 nucleotides read TGTGCCAGCAGCTTAGGCGGACTAGCGGTTTCCTACGAGCAGTACTTC.

The sample holds a few counts of this clonotype. The chain uses TRBV29-1 and TRBJ2-7, with D perhaps TRBD2 (6 bases). Trimming cost V 7 bases and J 0 bases, with 16 bases left between them. Germline V gives CDR1 SQVTM, CDR2 ANQGSEA. CDR3 length: 14 residues. The CDR3 DNA is TGCAGCGCCACCCTAGCGCTGAGCTCCTACGAGCAGTACGTC. Its protein product is CSATLALSSYEQYV.

This clonotype has at least ten counts. The chain joins TRBV24-1 to TRBJ2-3; no definite D call. The V end was cut by 4 bases, the J end by 1 base, with 2 bases between. Germline V gene data show CDR1 as KGHDR and CDR2 as SFDVKD. CDR3 size: 12 residues. This CDR3 is CATSDRTDTQYF. The CDR3 bases are TGTGCCACCAGTGACCGCACAGATACGCAGTATTTT.

This clonotype was detected a few times. This sequence joins TRBV12-3 or TRBV12-4 and TRBJ2-2; TRBD2 matches 7 bases. This CDR3 spans 14 amino acids. V was clipped by 6 bases and J by 0 bases; unmatched bases: 1. CDR3 nucleotides: TGTGCCAGCAGAGCGGGGTCGAACACCGGGGAGCTGTTTTTT. Translated: CASRAGSNTGELFF.

This clonotype was seen a handful of times. The genes are TRBV7-6 and TRBJ1-5, with a tentative D call TRBD1 (6 bases). This CDR3 spans 14 amino acids. Germline values: CDR1 SGHVS, CDR2 FNYEAQ. V was clipped by 3 bases and J by 9 bases, with 15 bases between them. The CDR3 loop reads CASSFGEGVGPQHF. In DNA, the CDR3 is TGTGCCAGCAGCTTCGGGGAGGGGGTCGGGCCCCAGCATTTT.

The chain recombines TRBV24-1 with TRBJ2-1, with 13 positions matching TRBD2. Looked up from germline, CDR1 is KGHDR and CDR2 is SFDVKD. V shed 3 bases, J shed 6 bases, and the junction held 7 bases outside the gene matches. The CDR3 has 17 residues. The CDR3 here is CATSDPGLAGVSNEQFF. The DNA for the CDR3 is TGTGCCACCAGTGATCCAGGACTAGCGGGAGTTTCCAATGAGCAGTTCTTC.

The rearrangement links TRBV12-3 or TRBV12-4 to TRBJ2-1; perhaps TRBD2 as D (6 bases). The CDR3 totals 14 residues. Trimming removed 2 bases from V and 10 bases from J, with 15 bases in between. The CDR3 loop is CASSLREASEEQFF. CDR3 sequence (DNA): TGTGCCAGCAGTTTAAGGGAGGCGTCGGAGGAGCAGTTCTTC.

The sample holds many counts of this clonotype. J is TRBJ2-1 and V is TRBV12-3 or TRBV12-4; 7 bases are shared with TRBD2. V lost 8 bases to trimming and J lost 2 bases; unmatched junction nucleotides: 6. The CDR3 covers 14 residues. CDR3: CASWRRETYNEQFF. Written as DNA, the CDR3 is TGTGCCAGCTGGAGGCGGGAGACCTACAATGAGCAGTTCTTC.

The gene calls are TRBV3-1 and TRBJ2-1; D unresolved. The CDR3 runs 15 residues. Germline-derived CDR1 and CDR2 are LGHDT and YNNKEL (reference sequence). Trimming pared 1 base from V and 0 bases from J, leaving 7 bases between. The CDR3: CASSQGRSSYNEQFF. The CDR3 DNA reads TGTGCCAGCAGCCAAGGGCGGAGCTCCTACAATGAGCAGTTCTTC.

This clonotype has just a few counts. The rearrangement joins TRBV20-1 to TRBJ2-3, with TRBD2 matching over 7 bases. CDR1 is DFQATT, CDR2 SNEGSKA, per germline (reference sequence). The CDR3 contains 13 residues. Germline trimming cut 3 bases from V and 0 bases from J; bases unmatched to any gene: 0. CDR3 nucleotides: TGCAGTGCTAGGGGGGGGAGCACAGATACGCAGTATTTT. Translating gives CSARGGSTDTQYF.

The count of this clonotype is one. This chain connects TRBV4-1 to TRBJ1-2; D remains ambiguous. V was shortened by 1 base and J by 2 bases, with 17 bases between the two germline ends. Germline V CDR1 and CDR2: MGHRA, YSYEKL. The CDR3 runs to 17 residues. The CDR3 region has the DNA TGCGCCAGCAGCCAAGGCCGCGGCCTCTCCGCCAACTATGGCTACACCTTC. This sequence encodes CASSQGRGLSANYGYTF.

This clonotype has more than one count but fewer than ten. This rearrangement joins TRBV12-3 or TRBV12-4 to TRBJ2-1; D not resolved. CDR3 length equals 13 residues. V lost 9 bases, J lost 5 bases, and 14 bases lay in between. The CDR3 sequence: CASRPHENNEQFF. The CDR3 DNA follows: TGTGCCAGTCGACCTCATGAAAACAATGAGCAGTTCTTC.

This clonotype was detected a few times. The chain recombines TRBV12-3 or TRBV12-4 with TRBJ1-5; D gene unclear. There are 15 residues in the CDR3. The ends were cut back, 4 bases at V and 7 bases at J, with 17 bases in the middle. Written as DNA, the CDR3 is TGTGCCAGCAGTTACCGGCCGTACCTAGGGCAGCCCCAGCATTTT. Protein: CASSYRPYLGQPQHF.

This clonotype was counted a few times. The chain has TRBV2 and TRBJ2-5; D not resolved. Trimming took 7 bases from V and 4 from J, leaving 7 bases between them. The germline gives CDR1 SNHLY, CDR2 FYNNEI. There are 11 residues in the CDR3. The CDR3 reads CASKTAETQYF. Here the CDR3 DNA reads TGTGCCAGCAAAACAGCAGAGACCCAGTACTTC.

This clonotype is a singleton in its sample. The chain is built from TRBV18 and TRBJ2-7; TRBD1 aligns across 9 bases. V was clipped by 1 base and J by 0 bases; unmatched bases: 4. From germline, CDR1 is KGHSH and CDR2 LQKENI. The CDR3 spans 16 residues. The CDR3 sequence is CASSPRGTGLSYEQYV. The CDR3, as DNA: TGTGCCAGCTCACCACGGGGGACAGGGCTCTCCTACGAGCAGTACGTC.

This clonotype was detected ten times or more. The chain uses TRBV14 and TRBJ1-1, with D tentatively TRBD1 (5 bases). The CDR3 is 14 amino acids. Germline V gene sequence: CDR1 SGHDN, CDR2 FVKESK. V was cut by 3 bases and J by 0 bases, with 8 bases left in between. Here the CDR3 reads CASSHRGMNTEAFF. The CDR3 DNA reads as TGTGCCAGCAGCCATAGGGGAATGAACACTGAAGCTTTCTTT.

This clonotype was counted a few times. The rearrangement links TRBV27 to TRBJ2-1, with 8 bases matching TRBD2. CDR3 size: 17 residues. From germline, CDR1 is MNHEY and CDR2 SMNVEV (reference sequence). The trim removed 1 base at V and 1 base at J, leaving 6 bases unmatched. The CDR3 loop is CASSLLAAGVSYNEQFF. In DNA, the CDR3 is TGTGCCAGCAGTTTATTGGCAGCGGGGGTTTCCTACAATGAGCAGTTCTTC.

The table lists this clonotype with a few counts. The genes are TRBV29-1 and TRBJ2-3, with 12 positions matching TRBD2. This CDR3 has 16 amino acids. CDR1 SQVTM and CDR2 ANQGSEA come from the germline V gene. The trim removed 4 bases at V and 1 base at J, leaving 6 bases unmatched. CDR3 sequence: CSVVLAGGRGTDTQYF. DNA of the CDR3: TGCAGCGTTGTCCTAGCGGGGGGGCGGGGCACAGATACGCAGTATTTT.

This chain uses TRBV9 with TRBJ2-1; D not resolved. The CDR3 loop spans 16 amino acids. The germline CDR1 and CDR2 sequences are SGDLS and YYNGEE. V gave up 0 bases and J gave up 4 bases, with 14 bases separating them. This CDR3 is CASSVGGRIYYNEQFF. The DNA of the CDR3 is TGTGCCAGCAGCGTAGGAGGACGGATCTATTACAATGAGCAGTTCTTC.

The DNA of the CDR3 is TGCAGCGTTGAGTCTGGGTGGGGCCCAGGAAACTATGGCTACACCTTC. This gives the protein CSVESGWGPGNYGYTF. V and J are TRBV29-1 and TRBJ1-2, with D possibly TRBD1 on 5 matching bases. Trimming removed 3 bases from V and 2 bases from J, with 19 bases in between. The germline V gene has CDR1 SQVTM and CDR2 ANQGSEA. The CDR3 has 16 residues.

This clonotype showed up many times. The V call is TRBV7-8, the J call TRBJ2-3; possible D gene TRBD2, 6 bases. In germline, CDR1 is SGHVS, CDR2 FQNEAQ. Trimming pared 3 bases from V and 2 bases from J, leaving 24 bases between. The CDR3 has 19 residues. CDR3 DNA sequence: TGTGCCAGCAGCTTGAAACCGGGACTCACAACCTTCCCCACAGATACGCAGTATTTT. It is translated as CASSLKPGLTTFPTDTQYF.

This clonotype was seen many times. This chain joins TRBV12-5 and TRBJ2-7; TRBD2 agrees at 11 bases. This CDR3 region has 17 residues. Germline assignment: CDR1 LGHNT and CDR2 FRNRAP. The V gene end was trimmed by 0 bases and the J gene end by 4 bases; junction bases not matched to a gene: 8. CDR3 DNA: TGTGCTAGTGGTTTGGTGATAGCGGGAGGGCCTTCATACGAGCAGTACTTC. This codes for CASGLVIAGGPSYEQYF.